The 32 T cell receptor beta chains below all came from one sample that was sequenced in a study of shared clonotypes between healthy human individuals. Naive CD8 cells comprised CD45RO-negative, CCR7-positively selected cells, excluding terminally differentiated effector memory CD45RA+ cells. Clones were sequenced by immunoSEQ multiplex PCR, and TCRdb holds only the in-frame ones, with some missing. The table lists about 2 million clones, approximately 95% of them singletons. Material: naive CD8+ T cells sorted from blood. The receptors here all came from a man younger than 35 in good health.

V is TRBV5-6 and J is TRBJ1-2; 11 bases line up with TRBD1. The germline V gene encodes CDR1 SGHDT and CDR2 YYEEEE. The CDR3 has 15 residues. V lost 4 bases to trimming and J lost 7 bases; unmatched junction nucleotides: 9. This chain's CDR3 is CASSLRTGGLVGYTF. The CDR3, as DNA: TGTGCCAGCAGCCTGAGGACAGGGGGCCTCGTTGGCTACACCTTC.

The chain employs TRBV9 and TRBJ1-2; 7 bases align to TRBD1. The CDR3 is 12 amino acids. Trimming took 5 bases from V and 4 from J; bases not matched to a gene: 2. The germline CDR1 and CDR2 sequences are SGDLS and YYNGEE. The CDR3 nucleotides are TGTGCCAGCAGGGGACAGTTCTATGGCTACACCTTC. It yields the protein CASRGQFYGYTF.

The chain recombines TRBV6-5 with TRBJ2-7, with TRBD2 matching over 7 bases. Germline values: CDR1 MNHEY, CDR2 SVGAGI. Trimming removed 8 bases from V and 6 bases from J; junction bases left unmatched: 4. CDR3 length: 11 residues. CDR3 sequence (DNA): TGTGCCAGCGGGGGGGTGAGCGAGCAGTACTTC. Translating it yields CASGGVSEQYF.

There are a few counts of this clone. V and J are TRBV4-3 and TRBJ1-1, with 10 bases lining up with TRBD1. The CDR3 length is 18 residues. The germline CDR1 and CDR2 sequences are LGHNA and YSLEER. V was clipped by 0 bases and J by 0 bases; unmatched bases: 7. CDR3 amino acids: CASSQDPGTGAMNTEAFF. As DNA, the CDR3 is TGCGCCAGCAGCCAAGATCCCGGGACAGGGGCTATGAACACTGAAGCTTTCTTT.

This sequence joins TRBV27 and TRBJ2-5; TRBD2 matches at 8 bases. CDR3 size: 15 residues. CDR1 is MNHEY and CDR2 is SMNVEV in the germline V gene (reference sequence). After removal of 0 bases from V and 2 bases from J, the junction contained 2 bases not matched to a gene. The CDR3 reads CASSLSLAGQETQYF. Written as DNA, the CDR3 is TGTGCCAGCAGTTTATCGCTAGCGGGTCAAGAGACCCAGTACTTC.

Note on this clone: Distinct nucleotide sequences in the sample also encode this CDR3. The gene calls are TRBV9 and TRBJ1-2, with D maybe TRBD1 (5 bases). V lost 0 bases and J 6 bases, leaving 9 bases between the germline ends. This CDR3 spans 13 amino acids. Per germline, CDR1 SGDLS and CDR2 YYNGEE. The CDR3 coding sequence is TGTGCCAGCAGCGTAGCAGGGAATAATGGCTACACCTTC. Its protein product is CASSVAGNNGYTF.

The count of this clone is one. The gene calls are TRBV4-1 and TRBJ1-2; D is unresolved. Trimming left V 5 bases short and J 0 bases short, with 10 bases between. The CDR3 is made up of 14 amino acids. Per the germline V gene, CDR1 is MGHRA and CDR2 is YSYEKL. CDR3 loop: CASSERTANYGYTF. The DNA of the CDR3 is TGCGCCAGCAGCGAACGGACCGCTAACTATGGCTACACCTTC.

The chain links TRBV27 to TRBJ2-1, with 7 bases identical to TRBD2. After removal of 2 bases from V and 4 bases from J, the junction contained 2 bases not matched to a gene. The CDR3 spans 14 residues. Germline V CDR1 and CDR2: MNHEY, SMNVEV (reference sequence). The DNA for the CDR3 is TGTGCCAGCAGTTTAGGACTAGGGTACAATGAGCAGTTCTTC. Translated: CASSLGLGYNEQFF.

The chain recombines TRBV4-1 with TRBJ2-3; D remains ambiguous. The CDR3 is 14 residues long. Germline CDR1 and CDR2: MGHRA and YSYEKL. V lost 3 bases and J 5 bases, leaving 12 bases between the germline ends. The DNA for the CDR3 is TGCGCCAGCAGCCAGGTTAGCAATCGAGATACGCAGTATTTT. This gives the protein CASSQVSNRDTQYF.

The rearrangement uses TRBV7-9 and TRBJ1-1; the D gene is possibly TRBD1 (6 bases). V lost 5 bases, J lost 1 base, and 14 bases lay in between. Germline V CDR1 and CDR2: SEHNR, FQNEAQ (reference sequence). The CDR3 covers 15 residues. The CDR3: CASSPPGAENTEAFF. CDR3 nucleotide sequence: TGTGCCAGCAGCCCTCCGGGGGCAGAGAACACTGAAGCTTTCTTT.

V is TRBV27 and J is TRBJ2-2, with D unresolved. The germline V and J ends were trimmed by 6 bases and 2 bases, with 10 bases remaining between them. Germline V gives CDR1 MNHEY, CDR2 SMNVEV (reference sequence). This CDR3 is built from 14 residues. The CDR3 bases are TGTGCCAGCAGGATAGACCTCAACACCGGGGAGCTGTTTTTT. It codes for CASRIDLNTGELFF.

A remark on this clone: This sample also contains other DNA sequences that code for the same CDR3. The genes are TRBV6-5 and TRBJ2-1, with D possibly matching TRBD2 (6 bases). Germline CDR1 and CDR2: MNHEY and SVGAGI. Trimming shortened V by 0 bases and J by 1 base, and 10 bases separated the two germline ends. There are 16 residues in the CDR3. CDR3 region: CASSYSWGESYNEQFF. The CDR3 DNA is TGTGCCAGCAGTTACTCGTGGGGGGAGTCCTACAATGAGCAGTTCTTC.

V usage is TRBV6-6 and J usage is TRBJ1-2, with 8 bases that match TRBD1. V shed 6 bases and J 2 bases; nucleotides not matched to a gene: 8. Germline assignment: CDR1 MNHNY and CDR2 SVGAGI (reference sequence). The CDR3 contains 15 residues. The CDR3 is CASSPSQGANYGYTF. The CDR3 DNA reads TGTGCCAGCAGCCCCTCTCAGGGGGCCAACTATGGCTACACCTTC.

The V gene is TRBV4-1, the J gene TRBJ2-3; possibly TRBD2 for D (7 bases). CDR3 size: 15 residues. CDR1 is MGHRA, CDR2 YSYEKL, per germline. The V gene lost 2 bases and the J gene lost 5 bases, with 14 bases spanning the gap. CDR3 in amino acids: CASSQSGGGGDTQYF. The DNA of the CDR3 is TGCGCCAGCAGCCAATCCGGGGGCGGGGGAGATACGCAGTATTTT.

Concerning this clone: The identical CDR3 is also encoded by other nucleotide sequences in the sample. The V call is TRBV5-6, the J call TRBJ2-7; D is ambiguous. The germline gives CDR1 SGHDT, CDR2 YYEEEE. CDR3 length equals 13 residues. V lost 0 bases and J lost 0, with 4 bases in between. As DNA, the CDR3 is TGTGCCAGCAGCTTGGACACCTCCTACGAGCAGTACTTC. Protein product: CASSLDTSYEQYF.

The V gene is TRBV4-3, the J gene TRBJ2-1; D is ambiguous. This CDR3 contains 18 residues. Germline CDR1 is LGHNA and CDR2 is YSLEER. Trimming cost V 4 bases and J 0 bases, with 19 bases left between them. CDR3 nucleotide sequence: TGCGCCAGCAGCCCCACTTCTAGTGCGCATCTCTCCTACAATGAGCAGTTCTTC. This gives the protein CASSPTSSAHLSYNEQFF.

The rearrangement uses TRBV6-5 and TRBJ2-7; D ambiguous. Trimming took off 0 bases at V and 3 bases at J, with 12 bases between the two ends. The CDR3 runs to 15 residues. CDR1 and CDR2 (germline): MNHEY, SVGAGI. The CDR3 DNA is TGTGCCAGCAGTTACTCCTCCCCCCACAACTACGAGCAGTACTTC. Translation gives CASSYSSPHNYEQYF.

The CDR3 DNA follows: TGTGCCTTCGGACTAGCGGGAGAGGAAGAGACCCAGTACTTC. Translation: CAFGLAGEEETQYF. This chain uses TRBV5-4 with TRBJ2-5; 13 positions match TRBD2. In germline, CDR1 is SGHNT, CDR2 YYREEE (reference sequence). V trimming: 10 bases; J trimming: 3 bases; junction bases outside the gene matches: 6. CDR3 length: 14 residues.

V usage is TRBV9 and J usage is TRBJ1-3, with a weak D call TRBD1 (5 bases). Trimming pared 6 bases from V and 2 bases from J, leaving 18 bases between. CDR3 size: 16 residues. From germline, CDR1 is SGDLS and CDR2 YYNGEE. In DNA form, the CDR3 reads TGTGCCAGCAACGGGGGGTCGTCACTGGCTGGAAACACCATATATTTT. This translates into CASNGGSSLAGNTIYF.

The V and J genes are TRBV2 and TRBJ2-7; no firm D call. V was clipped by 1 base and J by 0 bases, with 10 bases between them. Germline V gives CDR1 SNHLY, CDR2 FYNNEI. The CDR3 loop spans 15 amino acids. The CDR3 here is CASSEGHKASYEQYF. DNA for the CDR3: TGTGCCAGCAGTGAAGGGCATAAGGCCTCCTACGAGCAGTACTTC.

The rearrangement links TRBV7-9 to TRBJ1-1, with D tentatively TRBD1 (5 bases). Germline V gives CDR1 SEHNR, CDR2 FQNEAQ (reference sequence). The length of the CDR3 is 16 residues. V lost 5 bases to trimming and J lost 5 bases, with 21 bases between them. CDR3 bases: TGTGCCAGCAGCCCCGAGGGAGGGGTCGCGTCGACTGAAGCTTTCTTT. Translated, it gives CASSPEGGVASTEAFF.

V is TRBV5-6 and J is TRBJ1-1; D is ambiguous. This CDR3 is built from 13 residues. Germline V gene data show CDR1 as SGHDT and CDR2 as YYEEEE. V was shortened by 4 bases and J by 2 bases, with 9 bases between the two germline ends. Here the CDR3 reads CASSATANTEAFF. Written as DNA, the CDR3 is TGTGCCAGCAGCGCGACGGCAAACACTGAAGCTTTCTTT.

The CDR3 region has the DNA TGTGCCAGCAGCCCCCGGGCTCGAAACGAGCAGTACTTC. Residues: CASSPRARNEQYF. The chain couples TRBV13 to TRBJ2-7; D not resolved. V was pared by 5 bases and J by 5 bases, with 13 bases between. The CDR3 covers 13 residues. CDR1 and CDR2 (germline): PRHDT, FYEKMQ (reference sequence).

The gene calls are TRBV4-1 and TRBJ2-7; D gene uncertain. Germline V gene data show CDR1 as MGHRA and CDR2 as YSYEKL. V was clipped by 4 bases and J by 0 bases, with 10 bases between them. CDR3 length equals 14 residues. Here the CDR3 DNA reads TGCGCCAGCAGCCCCCACGGATTCTCCTACGAGCAGTACTTC. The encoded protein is CASSPHGFSYEQYF.

Here the CDR3 reads CASAQGRPYEQYF. CDR3 nucleotide sequence: TGTGCCAGCGCCCAGGGGCGGCCCTACGAGCAGTACTTC. J is TRBJ2-7 and V is TRBV21-1; the table assigns TRBD1, which was not confirmed against the DNA. TRBV21-1 is recorded as a pseudogene. The CDR3 totals 13 residues.

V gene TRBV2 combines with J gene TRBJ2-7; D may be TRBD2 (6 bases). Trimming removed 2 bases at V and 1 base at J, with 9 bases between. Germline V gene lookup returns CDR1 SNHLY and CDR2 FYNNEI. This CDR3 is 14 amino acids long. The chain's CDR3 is CASSEPGDSYEQYF. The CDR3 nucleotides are TGTGCCAGCAGTGAACCGGGGGATTCCTACGAGCAGTACTTC.

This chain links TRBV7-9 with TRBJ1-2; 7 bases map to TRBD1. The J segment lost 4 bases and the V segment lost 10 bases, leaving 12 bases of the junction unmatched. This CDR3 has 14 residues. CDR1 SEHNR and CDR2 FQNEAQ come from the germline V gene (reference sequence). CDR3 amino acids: CAILDRASSYGYTF. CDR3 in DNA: TGTGCCATCCTTGACAGGGCGTCAAGCTATGGCTACACCTTC.

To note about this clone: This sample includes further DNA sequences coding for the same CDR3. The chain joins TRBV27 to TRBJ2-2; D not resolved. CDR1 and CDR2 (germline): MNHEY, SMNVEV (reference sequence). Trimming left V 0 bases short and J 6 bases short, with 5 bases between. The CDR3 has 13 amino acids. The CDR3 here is CASSLSSAGELFF. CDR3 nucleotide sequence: TGTGCCAGCAGTTTATCGAGTGCCGGGGAGCTGTTTTTT.

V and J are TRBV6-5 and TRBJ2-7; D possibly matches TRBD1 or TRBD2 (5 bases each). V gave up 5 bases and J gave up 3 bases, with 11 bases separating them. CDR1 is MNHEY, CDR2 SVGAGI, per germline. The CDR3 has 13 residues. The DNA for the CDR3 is TGTGCCAGCAGTGAAGAGAGGGGCTACGAGCAGTACTTC. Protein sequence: CASSEERGYEQYF.

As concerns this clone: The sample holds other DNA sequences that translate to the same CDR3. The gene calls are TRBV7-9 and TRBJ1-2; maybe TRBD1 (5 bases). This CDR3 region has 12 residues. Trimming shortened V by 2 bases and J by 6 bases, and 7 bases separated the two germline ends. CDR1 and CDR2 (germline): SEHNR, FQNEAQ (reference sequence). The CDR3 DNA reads TGTGCCAGCAGCTTACAGGGCGATGGCTACACCTTC. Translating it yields CASSLQGDGYTF.

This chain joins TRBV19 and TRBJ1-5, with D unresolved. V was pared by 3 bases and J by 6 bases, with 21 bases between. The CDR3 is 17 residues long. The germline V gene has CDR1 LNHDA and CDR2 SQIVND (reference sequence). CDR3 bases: TGTGCCAGTAGTATTTCACCAGAGGTGGGATGGGGTCAGCCCCAGCATTTT. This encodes CASSISPEVGWGQPQHF. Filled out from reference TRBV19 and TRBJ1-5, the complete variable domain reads DGGITQSPKYLFRKEGQNVTLSCEQNLNHDAMYWYRQDPGQGLRLIYYSQIVNDFQKGDIAEGYSVSREKKESFPLTVTSAQKNPTAFYLCASSISPEVGWGQPQHFGDGTRLSIL.

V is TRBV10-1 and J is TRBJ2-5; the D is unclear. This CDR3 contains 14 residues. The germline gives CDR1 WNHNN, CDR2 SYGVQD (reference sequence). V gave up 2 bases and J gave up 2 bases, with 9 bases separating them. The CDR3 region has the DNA TGCGCCAGCAGTGAGAATTCAGAGCAAGAGACCCAGTACTTC. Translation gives CASSENSEQETQYF.